These 7 T cell receptor beta chains originate from one sample sequenced in a study of response to subunit inactivated influenza vaccine. TCRdb recomputed calls from the RT-PCR reads with MiXCR, one row per CDR3 protein. Among some 550,000 distinct CDR3 sequences listed, approximately 20% were seen once. Another study also made use of these data, one on T cells expressing NK-cell markers. That paper notes: The TCR beta cDNA came from 5'RACE template switching with UMIs.

Sequencing used CD4+ T cells sorted from PBMCs, obtained approximately 12 days after vaccination. The origin of the receptors is a man aged 50 to 59 who received an inactivated influenza vaccine.

This chain joins TRBV20-1 and TRBJ2-7; D not certain. The germline V gene has CDR1 DFQATT and CDR2 SNEGSKA (reference sequence). The CDR3 extends over 11 amino acids. V shed 4 bases and J shed 5 bases, with 9 bases lying between them. The CDR3 sequence is CSAIVGNEQYF. The CDR3 nucleotides read TGCAGTGCTATTGTAGGGAACGAGCAGTACTTC.

A few counts support this clonotype. The V gene is TRBV28, the J gene TRBJ1-2; D is perhaps TRBD1 (5 bases). V gave up 2 bases and J gave up 4 bases, with 8 bases separating them. CDR3 length: 13 amino acids. Germline CDR1 and CDR2: MDHEN and SYDVKM. CDR3 protein: CASSLGAAYGYTF. The CDR3 DNA is TGTGCCAGCAGTTTAGGGGCGGCCTATGGCTACACCTTC.

The chain links TRBV7-2 to TRBJ1-1, with D possibly matching TRBD1 (6 bases). V was trimmed by 6 bases and J by 1 base, leaving 12 bases between them. The CDR3 is 14 residues long. Germline V gene data show CDR1 as SGHTA and CDR2 as FQGNSA. CDR3 bases: TGTGCCAGCAGGGCCGGGACACCGAACACTGAAGCTTTCTTT. Translating it yields CASRAGTPNTEAFF.

In this sample, this clonotype turned up a few times. This sequence joins TRBV7-2 and TRBJ1-2, with 7 bases lining up with TRBD1. The ends lost 5 bases at V and 8 bases at J; junction bases unmatched: 8. The CDR3 has 13 residues. Germline loops: CDR1 SGHTA, CDR2 FQGNSA. In DNA form, the CDR3 reads TGTGCCAGCAGCGCGGACAGGTTAAGCGGCTACACCTTC. It codes for CASSADRLSGYTF.

This clonotype was recorded a few times. The V gene is TRBV30, the J gene TRBJ2-2; maybe TRBD1 (6 bases). V was clipped by 2 bases and J by 6 bases, with 13 bases between them. CDR1 is GTSNPN, CDR2 SVGIG, per germline (reference sequence). The CDR3 spans 14 residues. The CDR3 DNA follows: TGTGCCTGGAGTCGAAAGGGGGACGCCGGGGAGCTGTTTTTT. Encoded protein: CAWSRKGDAGELFF.

This chain links TRBV14 with TRBJ2-1; the D call may be TRBD1 or TRBD2 (6 bases each). V lost 4 bases, J lost 4 bases, and 17 bases lay in between. CDR1 and CDR2 from the germline V gene are SGHDN and FVKESK. This CDR3 region has 16 residues. CDR3 bases: TGTGCCAGCAGCCGAAGAAGACTAGGGGGATACAATGAGCAGTTCTTC. Amino acid sequence: CASSRRRLGGYNEQFF.

The V gene is TRBV10-3, the J gene TRBJ2-2; unclear D gene. The germline CDR1 and CDR2 sequences are ENHRY and SYGVKD. There are 14 residues in the CDR3. V was clipped by 4 bases and J by 7 bases, with 13 bases between them. The CDR3 region is CAISAGYTSGELFF. The CDR3 nucleotides read TGTGCCATCAGTGCGGGCTACACGAGCGGGGAGCTGTTTTTT.